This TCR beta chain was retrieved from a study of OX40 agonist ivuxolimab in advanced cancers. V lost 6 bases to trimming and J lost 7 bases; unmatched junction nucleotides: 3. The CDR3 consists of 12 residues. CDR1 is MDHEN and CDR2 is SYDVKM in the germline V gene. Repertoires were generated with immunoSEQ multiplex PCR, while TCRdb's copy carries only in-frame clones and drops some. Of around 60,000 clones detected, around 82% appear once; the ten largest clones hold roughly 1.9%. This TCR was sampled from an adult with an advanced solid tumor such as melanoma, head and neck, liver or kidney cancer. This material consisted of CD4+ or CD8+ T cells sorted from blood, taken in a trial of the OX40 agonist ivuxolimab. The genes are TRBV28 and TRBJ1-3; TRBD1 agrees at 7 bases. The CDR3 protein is CASSQGGNTIYF. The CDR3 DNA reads TGTGCCAGCAGCCAGGGGGGGAACACCATATATTTT.